This T cell receptor beta chain stems from a study of cytomegalovirus exposure and HLA in healthy donors. CDR1 is LNHDA, CDR2 SQIVND, per germline (reference sequence). V lost 1 base, J lost 6 bases, and 19 bases lay in between. The CDR3 contains 16 residues. This PCR relied on a set of 60 Vbeta primers and 13 Jbeta primers. TCRdb keeps only in-frame clones here, not all; method: immunoSEQ multiplex PCR. Here the sample spans 150,000 or so clones, approximately 80% being singletons. J is TRBJ2-7 and V is TRBV19; possible D gene TRBD2, 7 bases. The sequenced sample consisted of PBMCs. The sequence came from a woman in her forties in good health and CMV-seropositive. CDR3 DNA: TGTGCCAGTAGTATAGGGGCGGGGGCGAGAGGTGGCGAGCAGTACTTC. Translation: CASSIGAGARGGEQYF.